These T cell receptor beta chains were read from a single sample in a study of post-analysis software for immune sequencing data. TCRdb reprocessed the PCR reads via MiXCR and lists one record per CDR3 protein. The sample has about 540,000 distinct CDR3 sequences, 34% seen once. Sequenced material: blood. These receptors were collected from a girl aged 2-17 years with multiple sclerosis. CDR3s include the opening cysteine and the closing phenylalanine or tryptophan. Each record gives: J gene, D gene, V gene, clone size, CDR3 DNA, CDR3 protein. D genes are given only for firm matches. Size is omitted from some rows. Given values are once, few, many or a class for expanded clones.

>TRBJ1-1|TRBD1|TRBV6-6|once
TGTGCCAGCAGTTACAACGGCCAGGGGGGCATGAACACTGAAGCTTTCTTT
CASSYNGQGGMNTEAFF
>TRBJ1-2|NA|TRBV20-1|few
TGCAGTGCTAGAGATCCGGTGGGGAAGAGGCCTAACTATGGCTACACCTTC
CSARDPVGKRPNYGYTF
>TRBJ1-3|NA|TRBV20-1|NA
TGCAGTGCCAGGGACTTCAAGTTGGGAAACACCATATATTTT
CSARDFKLGNTIYF
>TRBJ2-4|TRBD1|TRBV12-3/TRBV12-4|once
TGTGCCAGCAGTGACAGGGCCGGTAGGGCCAAAAACATTCAGTACTTC
CASSDRAGRAKNIQYF
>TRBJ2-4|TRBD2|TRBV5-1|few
TGCGCCAGCAGCGGCGGGGGAAGGACGAACATTCAGTACTTC
CASSGGGRTNIQYF
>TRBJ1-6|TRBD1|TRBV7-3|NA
TGTGCCAGCAGCTCGACAGGGAATTCACCCCTCCACTTT
CASSSTGNSPLHF
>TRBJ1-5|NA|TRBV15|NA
TGTGCCACCAGCAGAGGAACCAGGGATGATCAGCCCCAGCATTTT
CATSRGTRDDQPQHF
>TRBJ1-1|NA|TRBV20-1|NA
TGCAGTGCTAGACCCCGGTTTGGGGCGAACACTGAAGCTTTCTTT
CSARPRFGANTEAFF
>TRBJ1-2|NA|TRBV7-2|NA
TGTGCCAGCAGCTTAGGTCCCACTCAGGGGACTAATGGCTACACCTTC
CASSLGPTQGTNGYTF
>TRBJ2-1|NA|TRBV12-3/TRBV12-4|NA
TGTGCCAGCAGTCTTCACGCTAATGAGCAGTTCTTC
CASSLHANEQFF
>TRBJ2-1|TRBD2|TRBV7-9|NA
TGTGCCAGCAGCTTAGCTTTGGGACTAAGGGAGGAGCAGTTCTTC
CASSLALGLREEQFF
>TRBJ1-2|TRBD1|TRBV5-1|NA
TGCGCCAGCAGGCCCGGGACAGCGGGCCCCTATGGCTACACCTTC
CASRPGTAGPYGYTF
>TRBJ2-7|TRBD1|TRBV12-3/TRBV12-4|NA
TGTGCCAGCAGCTTACAGGGGGCCAAAGAGACCCTGTACTTC
CASSLQGAKETLYF
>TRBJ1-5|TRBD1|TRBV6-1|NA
TGTGCCAGCACTCTACCGGGACAGGGCGAGGAATGTCAGCCCCAGCATTTT
CASTLPGQGEECQPQHF
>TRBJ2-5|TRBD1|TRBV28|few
TGTGCCAGCAGTGCCCAAGACAGGGTGGAAGAGCAGTACTTC
CASSAQDRVEEQYF
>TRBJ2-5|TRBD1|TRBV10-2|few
TGCGCCAGCAGAGGGACAGACCAATTCGACCAGTACTTC
CASRGTDQFDQYF
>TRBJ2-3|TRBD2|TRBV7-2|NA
TGTGCCAGCAGCCATAGAGGGGCTAGCGGGGGGACTCGCACAGATACGCAGTATTTT
CASSHRGASGGTRTDTQYF
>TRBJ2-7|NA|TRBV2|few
TGTGCCAGCAGCCCCTGGGGGAACTCCTACGAGCAGTACTTC
CASSPWGNSYEQYF
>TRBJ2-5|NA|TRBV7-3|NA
TGTGCCAGCAGCCTCTGGGGACTCGCAGAGACCCAGTACTTC
CASSLWGLAETQYF
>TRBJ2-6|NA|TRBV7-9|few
TGTGCCAGCAGCTTCCGACCGGGTCCGGTGGCTGGGGCCAACGTCCTGACTTTC
CASSFRPGPVAGANVLTF
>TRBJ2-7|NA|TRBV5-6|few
TGTGCCAGCAGCCTGTCAGGTTGGACGGGGTCCTACGAGCAGTACTTC
CASSLSGWTGSYEQYF
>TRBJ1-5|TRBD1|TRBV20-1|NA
TGCAGTGCCACCACAGGGGGTTTTCGGCCCCAGCATTTT
CSATTGGFRPQHF